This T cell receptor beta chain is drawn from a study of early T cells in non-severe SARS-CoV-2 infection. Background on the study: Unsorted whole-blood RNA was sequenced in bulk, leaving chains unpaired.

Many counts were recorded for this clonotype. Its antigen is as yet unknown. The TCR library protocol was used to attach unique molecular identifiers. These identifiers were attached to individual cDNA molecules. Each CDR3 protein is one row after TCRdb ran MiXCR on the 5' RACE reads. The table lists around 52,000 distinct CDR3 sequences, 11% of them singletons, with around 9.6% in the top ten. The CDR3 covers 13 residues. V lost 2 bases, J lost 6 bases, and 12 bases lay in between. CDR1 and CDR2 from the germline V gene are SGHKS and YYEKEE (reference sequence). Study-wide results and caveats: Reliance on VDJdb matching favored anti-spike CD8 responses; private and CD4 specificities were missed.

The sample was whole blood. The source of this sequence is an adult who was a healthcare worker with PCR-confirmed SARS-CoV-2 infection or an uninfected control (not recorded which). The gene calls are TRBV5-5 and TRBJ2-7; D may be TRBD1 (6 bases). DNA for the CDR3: TGTGCCAGCAGCTTAGGGGGAGCTCCCGAGCAGTACTTC. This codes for CASSLGGAPEQYF.